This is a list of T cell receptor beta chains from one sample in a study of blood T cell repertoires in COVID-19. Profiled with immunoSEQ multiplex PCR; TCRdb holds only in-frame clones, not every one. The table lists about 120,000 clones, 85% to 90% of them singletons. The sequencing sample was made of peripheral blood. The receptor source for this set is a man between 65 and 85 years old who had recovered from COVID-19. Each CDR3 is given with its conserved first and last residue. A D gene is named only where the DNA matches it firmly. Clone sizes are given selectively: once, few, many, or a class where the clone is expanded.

CDR3 DNA: TGTGCCAGCAGTTACTCGGCCCCAGGGGTGGAGACCCAGTACTTC
CDR3 protein: CASSYSAPGVETQYF
D gene: NA
CDR3 length: 15
J gene: TRBJ2-5
V gene: TRBV6-6
clone size: NA

CDR3 DNA: TGTGCCAGCAGGCTAGCGGGGGGGCCAACAGATACGCAGTATTTT
CDR3 protein: CASRLAGGPTDTQYF
D gene: TRBD2
CDR3 length: 15
J gene: TRBJ2-3
V gene: TRBV5-8
clone size: NA

CDR3 DNA: TGCGCCAGCAGCAGGGCCGGGACAGGGGGCATCACTGAAGCTTTCTTT
CDR3 protein: CASSRAGTGGITEAFF
D gene: TRBD1
CDR3 length: 16
J gene: TRBJ1-1
V gene: TRBV5-1
clone size: once

CDR3 DNA: TGTGCCAGCAGCTTAGGAGCGGAGCGAGATTCCTACAATGAGCAGTTCTTC
CDR3 protein: CASSLGAERDSYNEQFF
D gene: NA
CDR3 length: 17
J gene: TRBJ2-1
V gene: TRBV7-9
clone size: once

CDR3 DNA: TGTGCCAGTAGTCCCCGGACTAGCGGAGGGTACAATGAGCAGTTCTTC
CDR3 protein: CASSPRTSGGYNEQFF
D gene: TRBD2
CDR3 length: 16
J gene: TRBJ2-1
V gene: TRBV19
clone size: NA

CDR3 DNA: TGTGCCAGCAGCTTAGTAGCGGAACTGGCAGATACGCAGTATTTT
CDR3 protein: CASSLVAELADTQYF
D gene: NA
CDR3 length: 15
J gene: TRBJ2-3
V gene: TRBV7-2
clone size: NA

CDR3 DNA: TGTGCCAGCGGGGACAATGCCTACGAGCAGTACTTC
CDR3 protein: CASGDNAYEQYF
D gene: NA
CDR3 length: 12
J gene: TRBJ2-7
V gene: TRBV3-1/TRBV3-2
clone size: NA

CDR3 DNA: TGTGCCAGCAGCCGCCTGGACTCTGATTACGAGCAGTACTTC
CDR3 protein: CASSRLDSDYEQYF
D gene: NA
CDR3 length: 14
J gene: TRBJ2-7
V gene: TRBV5-6
clone size: NA

CDR3 DNA: TGTGCCAGCAGCCACCTTGGGCAGGGTTCTGGGGCCAACGTCCTGACTTTC
CDR3 protein: CASSHLGQGSGANVLTF
D gene: NA
CDR3 length: 17
J gene: TRBJ2-6
V gene: TRBV11-2
clone size: once

CDR3 DNA: TGTGCCAGCAGCGTAGAACTAAAAGGGGCAGATACGCAGTATTTT
CDR3 protein: CASSVELKGADTQYF
D gene: NA
CDR3 length: 15
J gene: TRBJ2-3
V gene: TRBV9
clone size: once

CDR3 DNA: TGTGCCAGCAGTATAACCGGGACAGGGGGCCAAGAGACCCAGTACTTC
CDR3 protein: CASSITGTGGQETQYF
D gene: TRBD1
CDR3 length: 16
J gene: TRBJ2-5
V gene: TRBV6-2/TRBV6-3
clone size: NA

CDR3 DNA: TGTGCCAGCAGCCCGGCAGCGGGGGGGGCCTACGAGCAGTACTTC
CDR3 protein: CASSPAAGGAYEQYF
D gene: TRBD2
CDR3 length: 15
J gene: TRBJ2-7
V gene: TRBV7-2
clone size: NA

CDR3 DNA: TGTGCCAGCAGCTCCGGGACAGGGTCTCTCGGGGCCAACGTCCTGACTTTC
CDR3 protein: CASSSGTGSLGANVLTF
D gene: TRBD1
CDR3 length: 17
J gene: TRBJ2-6
V gene: TRBV28
clone size: NA

CDR3 DNA: TGTGCCAGCAGCCAAGATCCAGGGGAGATTGAAAAACTGTTTTTT
CDR3 protein: CASSQDPGEIEKLFF
D gene: NA
CDR3 length: 15
J gene: TRBJ1-4
V gene: TRBV4-2
clone size: NA

CDR3 DNA: TGCAGCGTTGAAAAGGGACAGGGGGCGCATAACTATGGCTACACCTTC
CDR3 protein: CSVEKGQGAHNYGYTF
D gene: TRBD1
CDR3 length: 16
J gene: TRBJ1-2
V gene: TRBV29-1
clone size: few

CDR3 DNA: TGTGCCACCCAAAGCGGGAGAGGTGTGATCGGTGAGCAGTTCTTC
CDR3 protein: CATQSGRGVIGEQFF
D gene: TRBD2
CDR3 length: 15
J gene: TRBJ2-1
V gene: TRBV19
clone size: NA

CDR3 DNA: TGTGCCACCAGCAGAGTCACCGCGGCTAATGAAAAACTGTTTTTT
CDR3 protein: CATSRVTAANEKLFF
D gene: NA
CDR3 length: 15
J gene: TRBJ1-4
V gene: TRBV15
clone size: NA

CDR3 DNA: TGTGCCAGCAGTTTACCCCAGGGTGGGAGGGCCCCCTACAATGAGCAGTTCTTC
CDR3 protein: CASSLPQGGRAPYNEQFF
D gene: TRBD2
CDR3 length: 18
J gene: TRBJ2-1
V gene: TRBV27
clone size: NA

CDR3 DNA: TGTGCCATCAGTGTGGGCAGTGCTAACTATGGCTACACCTTC
CDR3 protein: CAISVGSANYGYTF
D gene: NA
CDR3 length: 14
J gene: TRBJ1-2
V gene: TRBV10-3
clone size: NA

CDR3 DNA: TGTGCCAGCTCACGCCTTTCAGGGGGCAGCAATCAGCCCCAGCATTTT
CDR3 protein: CASSRLSGGSNQPQHF
D gene: TRBD1
CDR3 length: 16
J gene: TRBJ1-5
V gene: TRBV18
clone size: NA

CDR3 DNA: TGTGCCAGCAGCCAAGACTGGGGGGGCACTGGTGGAAACACCATATATTTT
CDR3 protein: CASSQDWGGTGGNTIYF
D gene: NA
CDR3 length: 17
J gene: TRBJ1-3
V gene: TRBV14
clone size: NA

CDR3 DNA: TGTGCCAGTAGTATTCGGGGGGGCTCGAACACCGGGGAGCTGTTTTTT
CDR3 protein: CASSIRGGSNTGELFF
D gene: TRBD2
CDR3 length: 16
J gene: TRBJ2-2
V gene: TRBV19
clone size: NA

CDR3 DNA: TGTGCCACCTTCGGTAGCGGGAGTTCGGATACGCAGTATTTT
CDR3 protein: CATFGSGSSDTQYF
D gene: TRBD2
CDR3 length: 14
J gene: TRBJ2-3
V gene: TRBV28
clone size: NA

CDR3 DNA: TGTGCCAGCAGTTTAGGGGCGGGGACAGGTACTCTTGCTGAAGCTTTCTTT
CDR3 protein: CASSLGAGTGTLAEAFF
D gene: TRBD1
CDR3 length: 17
J gene: TRBJ1-1
V gene: TRBV28
clone size: NA

CDR3 DNA: TGTGCTAGTGGTTTGGGACTAGCGGGAGGAGTAGGAGAGACCCAGTACTTC
CDR3 protein: CASGLGLAGGVGETQYF
D gene: TRBD2
CDR3 length: 17
J gene: TRBJ2-5
V gene: TRBV12-5
clone size: NA

CDR3 DNA: TGTGCCAGCAGTTACTCGGCGGGGGGTTCCTACGAGCAGTACTTC
CDR3 protein: CASSYSAGGSYEQYF
D gene: TRBD2
CDR3 length: 15
J gene: TRBJ2-7
V gene: TRBV6-5
clone size: NA

CDR3 DNA: TGCGCCAGCAGCCAAGAAGCCCCTAATTTCCTCACCCCCTTCTACAATGAGCAGTTCTTC
CDR3 protein: CASSQEAPNFLTPFYNEQFF
D gene: NA
CDR3 length: 20
J gene: TRBJ2-1
V gene: TRBV4-3
clone size: NA

CDR3 DNA: TGTGCCACCAGTGATTTGAGTAGTGCGAACACCGGGGAGCTGTTTTTT
CDR3 protein: CATSDLSSANTGELFF
D gene: NA
CDR3 length: 16
J gene: TRBJ2-2
V gene: TRBV24-1
clone size: NA

CDR3 DNA: TGTGCCTGGAGTGTACTTTATAGCAATCAGCCCCAGCATTTT
CDR3 protein: CAWSVLYSNQPQHF
D gene: NA
CDR3 length: 14
J gene: TRBJ1-5
V gene: TRBV30
clone size: NA

CDR3 DNA: TGCGCCAGCAGCTTGGATATAGCGGGGCAAGAGACCCAGTACTTC
CDR3 protein: CASSLDIAGQETQYF
D gene: TRBD2
CDR3 length: 15
J gene: TRBJ2-5
V gene: TRBV5-1
clone size: once

CDR3 DNA: TGTGCCAGCAGTTGGGACAGGGGTTCGCCACCCCTCCACTTT
CDR3 protein: CASSWDRGSPPLHF
D gene: TRBD1
CDR3 length: 14
J gene: TRBJ1-6
V gene: TRBV27
clone size: NA

CDR3 DNA: TGTGCCAGCAGTTACCGGGGGCTAGCGGGGGAAGAGCAGTACTTC
CDR3 protein: CASSYRGLAGEEQYF
D gene: TRBD2
CDR3 length: 15
J gene: TRBJ2-7
V gene: TRBV6-5
clone size: NA

CDR3 DNA: TGTGCCAGCACTCTCGACAGGGCCAATGAGCAGTTCTTC
CDR3 protein: CASTLDRANEQFF
D gene: TRBD1
CDR3 length: 13
J gene: TRBJ2-1
V gene: TRBV7-8
clone size: NA

CDR3 DNA: TGTGCCTGGAGGGTTAGCGGGGGGCTCATGAATGAGCAGTTCTTC
CDR3 protein: CAWRVSGGLMNEQFF
D gene: TRBD2
CDR3 length: 15
J gene: TRBJ2-1
V gene: TRBV30
clone size: NA

CDR3 DNA: TGTGCCAGCAGTTTATGGGGCGGAGGGGACCATTATCAGCCCCAGCATTTT
CDR3 protein: CASSLWGGGDHYQPQHF
D gene: NA
CDR3 length: 17
J gene: TRBJ1-5
V gene: TRBV28
clone size: NA

CDR3 DNA: TGTGCCAGCAGTCCCGGTGGGGCCCCGTGGTATGGCTACACCTTC
CDR3 protein: CASSPGGAPWYGYTF
D gene: NA
CDR3 length: 15
J gene: TRBJ1-2
V gene: TRBV27
clone size: once

CDR3 DNA: TGTGCCAGCAGTAGGGACAGTAGATACAATGAGCAGTTCTTC
CDR3 protein: CASSRDSRYNEQFF
D gene: TRBD1
CDR3 length: 14
J gene: TRBJ2-1
V gene: TRBV6-5
clone size: NA

CDR3 DNA: TGTGCCAGCAGCTGGGGTTTACAGGGCTTCTACAATGAGCAGTTCTTC
CDR3 protein: CASSWGLQGFYNEQFF
D gene: NA
CDR3 length: 16
J gene: TRBJ2-1
V gene: TRBV5-6
clone size: NA

CDR3 DNA: TGTGCCAGCAGCCCTTCAGCAGATACGCAGTATTTT
CDR3 protein: CASSPSADTQYF
D gene: NA
CDR3 length: 12
J gene: TRBJ2-3
V gene: TRBV7-8
clone size: NA

CDR3 DNA: TGTGCCAGCAGCCAAGATTACAACCCACATCAGCCCCAGCATTTT
CDR3 protein: CASSQDYNPHQPQHF
D gene: NA
CDR3 length: 15
J gene: TRBJ1-5
V gene: TRBV3-1/TRBV3-2
clone size: NA

CDR3 DNA: TGTGCCAGCACCTCCCTCCGCGCTGATCCGGACTATGGCTACACCTTC
CDR3 protein: CASTSLRADPDYGYTF
D gene: NA
CDR3 length: 16
J gene: TRBJ1-2
V gene: TRBV11-2
clone size: NA

CDR3 DNA: TGTGCCAGCAGCTTAATGCTCCTAAGACAGGGCTCCTACGAGCAGTACTTC
CDR3 protein: CASSLMLLRQGSYEQYF
D gene: TRBD1
CDR3 length: 17
J gene: TRBJ2-7
V gene: TRBV11-2
clone size: NA

CDR3 DNA: TGTGCCACCAGTGATCAAGGACAGGGGGCTGAGACCCAGTACTTC
CDR3 protein: CATSDQGQGAETQYF
D gene: TRBD1
CDR3 length: 15
J gene: TRBJ2-5
V gene: TRBV24-1
clone size: NA

CDR3 DNA: TGTGCCAGCAGTTTGGTGCCTAGCGGGAGAGGGCCAAGTACGCAGTATTTT
CDR3 protein: CASSLVPSGRGPSTQYF
D gene: TRBD2
CDR3 length: 17
J gene: TRBJ2-3
V gene: TRBV27
clone size: NA

CDR3 DNA: TGTGCCAGCAGTACCACAGGGGGAACTGAAGCTTTCTTT
CDR3 protein: CASSTTGGTEAFF
D gene: TRBD1
CDR3 length: 13
J gene: TRBJ1-1
V gene: TRBV6-5
clone size: NA

CDR3 DNA: TGCAGCGGGGGAGACAGTCCCTACGAGCAGTACTTC
CDR3 protein: CSGGDSPYEQYF
D gene: NA
CDR3 length: 12
J gene: TRBJ2-7
V gene: TRBV29-1
clone size: NA

CDR3 DNA: TGCAGCGGGGCGTCAGACCACAATGAGCAGTTCTTC
CDR3 protein: CSGASDHNEQFF
D gene: NA
CDR3 length: 12
J gene: TRBJ2-1
V gene: TRBV29-1
clone size: NA

CDR3 DNA: TGCAGCGTTGATTCCCGGGGTAACTATGGCTACACCTTC
CDR3 protein: CSVDSRGNYGYTF
D gene: NA
CDR3 length: 13
J gene: TRBJ1-2
V gene: TRBV29-1
clone size: NA

CDR3 DNA: TGTGCCAGTAGAAAGGCAGGGGCCCAGCTGGGCTACACCTTC
CDR3 protein: CASRKAGAQLGYTF
D gene: NA
CDR3 length: 14
J gene: TRBJ1-2
V gene: TRBV19
clone size: NA

CDR3 DNA: TGTGCCAGCAGCCAAGATCTTAGGGGGCCCTATGGCTACACCTTC
CDR3 protein: CASSQDLRGPYGYTF
D gene: TRBD1
CDR3 length: 15
J gene: TRBJ1-2
V gene: TRBV4-2
clone size: NA

CDR3 DNA: TGTGCCAGCAGCGCTGGAGGGCGCAGGGGGTACACTGAAGCTTTCTTT
CDR3 protein: CASSAGGRRGYTEAFF
D gene: TRBD1
CDR3 length: 16
J gene: TRBJ1-1
V gene: TRBV7-6
clone size: NA

CDR3 DNA: TGCGCCAGCAGACGTATGGGGCTCGGAACTGAAGCTTTCTTT
CDR3 protein: CASRRMGLGTEAFF
D gene: NA
CDR3 length: 14
J gene: TRBJ1-1
V gene: TRBV5-1
clone size: NA

CDR3 DNA: TGTGCCAGCAGTTACGGCGGGGGTGGGGATCAGCCCCAGCATTTT
CDR3 protein: CASSYGGGGDQPQHF
D gene: NA
CDR3 length: 15
J gene: TRBJ1-5
V gene: TRBV6-2/TRBV6-3
clone size: NA

CDR3 DNA: TGTGCCAGCAGCTTGTCGGGGATCGACTCCTACGAGCAGTACTTC
CDR3 protein: CASSLSGIDSYEQYF
D gene: NA
CDR3 length: 15
J gene: TRBJ2-7
V gene: TRBV5-4
clone size: NA

CDR3 DNA: TGTGCCAGCTCACAGGGGCAGGGAGGGGTCGGCACTGAAGCTTTCTTT
CDR3 protein: CASSQGQGGVGTEAFF
D gene: NA
CDR3 length: 16
J gene: TRBJ1-1
V gene: TRBV18
clone size: NA

CDR3 DNA: TGTGCCAGCAGTTACTTCCAGGGGGCTCGGAGCTACACCTTC
CDR3 protein: CASSYFQGARSYTF
D gene: TRBD1
CDR3 length: 14
J gene: TRBJ1-2
V gene: TRBV6-2/TRBV6-3
clone size: NA

CDR3 DNA: TGTGCCAGCAGTGAAGGGTCCGGGGGCAATCAGCCCCAGCATTTT
CDR3 protein: CASSEGSGGNQPQHF
D gene: NA
CDR3 length: 15
J gene: TRBJ1-5
V gene: TRBV6-1
clone size: NA